The 3 T cell receptor beta chains in this list originate from one sample, sequenced in a study of T cell responses to AZD1222 COVID-19 vaccine. Generated by immunoSEQ multiplex PCR, the TCRdb table keeps only in-frame clones and is missing some. In the table there are fewer than 200,000 clones, 85% to 95% of which are singletons. The sample consisted of peripheral blood, taken on day 0 of AZD1222 vaccination. All receptors derive from an adult in good health.

This chain connects TRBV2 to TRBJ1-1, with 7 bases lining up with TRBD1. Losses at the gene ends were 3 bases for V and 0 bases for J; bases not matched to a gene: 4. The CDR3 is 15 amino acids. Germline lookup yields CDR1 SNHLY and CDR2 FYNNEI. The CDR3 bases are TGTGCCAGCAGTGACAGGGGGACGATGAACACTGAAGCTTTCTTT. Its protein product is CASSDRGTMNTEAFF. The complete variable domain, with remaining parts taken from reference TRBV2 and TRBJ1-1, reads EPEVTQTPSHQVTQMGQEVILRCVPISNHLYFYWYRQILGQKVEFLVSFYNNEISEKSEIFDDQFSVERPDGSNFTLKIRSTKLEDSAMYFCASSDRGTMNTEAFFGQGTRLTVV.

The chain's CDR3 is CASSGRVDYGYTF. For the CDR3, the DNA is TGTGCCAGCTCAGGCAGGGTGGACTATGGCTACACCTTC. This chain joins TRBV18 and TRBJ1-2; tentatively, D is TRBD1 (5 bases). This CDR3 contains 13 residues. CDR1 is KGHSH and CDR2 is LQKENI in the germline V gene. V was cut by 5 bases and J by 3 bases, with 10 bases left in between. The entire variable domain, with the rest obtained from reference TRBV18 and TRBJ1-2, is as follows: NAGVMQNPRHLVRRRGQEARLRCSPMKGHSHVYWYRQLPEEGLKFMVYLQKENIIDESGMPKERFSAEFPKEGPSILRIQQVVRGDSAAYFCASSGRVDYGYTFGSGTRLTVV.

A few counts support this clone. This sequence joins TRBV3-1 (or the pseudogene TRBV3-2) and TRBJ1-2; possibly TRBD1 for D (5 bases). Germline CDR1 is LGHDT and CDR2 is YNNKEL (reference sequence). V was clipped by 0 bases and J by 6 bases, with 11 bases between them. CDR3 length equals 14 residues. The chain's CDR3 is CASSQDGRANGYTF. The CDR3 DNA follows: TGTGCCAGCAGCCAAGATGGCAGGGCAAATGGCTACACCTTC.